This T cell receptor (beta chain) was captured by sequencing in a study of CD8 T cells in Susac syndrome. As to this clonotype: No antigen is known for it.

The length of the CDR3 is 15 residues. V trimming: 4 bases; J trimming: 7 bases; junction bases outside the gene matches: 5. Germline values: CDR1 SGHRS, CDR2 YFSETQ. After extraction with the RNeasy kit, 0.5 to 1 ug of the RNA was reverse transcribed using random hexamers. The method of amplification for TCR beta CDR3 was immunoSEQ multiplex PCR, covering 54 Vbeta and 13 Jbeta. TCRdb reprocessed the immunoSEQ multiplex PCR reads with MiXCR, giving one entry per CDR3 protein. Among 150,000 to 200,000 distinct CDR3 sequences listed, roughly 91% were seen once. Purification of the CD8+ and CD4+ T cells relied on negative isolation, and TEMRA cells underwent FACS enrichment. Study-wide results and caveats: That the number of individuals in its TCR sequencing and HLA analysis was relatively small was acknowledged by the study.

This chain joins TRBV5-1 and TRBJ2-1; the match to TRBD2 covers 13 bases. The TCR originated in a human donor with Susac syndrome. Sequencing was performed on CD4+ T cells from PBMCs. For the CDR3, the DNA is TGCGCCAGCAGCCAACGGACTAGCGGGGGTAATGAGCAGTTCTTC. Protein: CASSQRTSGGNEQFF.